The 26 T cell receptor beta chains presented below share a single source sample, sequenced in a study of graft-versus-host responses after intestinal transplantation. The plating included some 200,000 irradiated, violet-dye-labeled stimulator cells together with some 200,000 CFSE-labeled responder cells. This table comes from immunoSEQ multiplex PCR, and its TCRdb copy is limited to in-frame clones, with some not included. The data contain 10,000 to 15,000 clones, about 30% of them seen just once; the ten biggest clones take up about 3.2%. The sample in question was alloreactive CD8+ T cells from a mixed lymphocyte reaction culture, obtained before intestinal transplant. The subset denotes: CFSE-low proliferating T cells sorted from roughly six-day pre-transplant mixed lymphocyte reaction (GvH or HvG direction). Receptors were obtained from a human patient who received an intestinal transplant.

In this sample, this clone turned up a few times. The chain has TRBV28 and TRBJ2-7; D might be TRBD1 (7 bases). The CDR3 runs to 14 residues. V was cut by 3 bases and J by 6 bases, with 15 bases left in between. The germline V gene encodes CDR1 MDHEN and CDR2 SYDVKM. CDR3 sequence reads: CASSLISGGLEQYF. CDR3 in DNA: TGTGCCAGCAGTTTGATCTCAGGGGGGCTCGAGCAGTACTTC.

This clone is medium-sized (0.01 to 0.1%) in the sample. The V gene is TRBV28, the J gene TRBJ2-7, with 11 bases lining up with TRBD2. Trimming removed 5 bases from V and 4 bases from J; junction bases left unmatched: 7. Looked up from germline, CDR1 is MDHEN and CDR2 is SYDVKM. CDR3 length equals 15 residues. CDR3: CASSPSSSGRYEQYF. The CDR3 nucleotides read TGTGCCAGCAGTCCGTCTTCTAGCGGGAGGTACGAGCAGTACTTC.

V gene TRBV7-3 combines with J gene TRBJ2-2; 11 bases align to TRBD2. The CDR3 is made up of 17 amino acids. V dropped 5 bases and J dropped 6; count of bases not matched to a gene: 11. Germline V gene sequence: CDR1 SGHTA, CDR2 FQGTGA. The CDR3 loop is CASSKLAGENLPGELFF. For the CDR3, the DNA is TGTGCCAGCAGCAAACTAGCGGGAGAGAACCTACCCGGGGAGCTGTTTTTT.

This sequence joins TRBV19 and TRBJ2-5, with D perhaps assigned TRBD1 or TRBD2 (6 bases each). Deletions cut 3 bases from V and 2 bases from J, with 10 bases between. Germline V CDR1 and CDR2: LNHDA, SQIVND (reference sequence). CDR3 length equals 14 residues. The CDR3, as DNA: TGTGCCAGTAGTATTCGGGGGCCTCAAGAGACCCAGTACTTC. Its protein product is CASSIRGPQETQYF.

This clone was observed a few times. The chain carries TRBV9 and TRBJ1-1, with 7 bases fitting TRBD1. Trimming cost V 4 bases and J 0 bases; bases outside gene matches: 9. The V gene's germline CDR1 is SGDLS and CDR2 YYNGEE. The CDR3 extends over 16 amino acids. CDR3 nucleotide sequence: TGTGCCAGCAGCCCCTCAGGGGGAGTCATGAACACTGAAGCTTTCTTT. Its translation is CASSPSGGVMNTEAFF.

This clone has more than one count but fewer than ten. The chain uses TRBV7-2 and TRBJ2-7; weak D call: TRBD1 (6 bases). The CDR3 runs 11 residues. With 3 bases removed from V and 7 bases from J, the gap between germline ends came to 7 bases. Germline V CDR1 and CDR2: SGHTA, FQGNSA. The CDR3 DNA is TGTGCCAGCAGCTTCAGGGGTGAGCAGTACTTC. Amino acid sequence: CASSFRGEQYF. Complete variable domain (other parts from reference TRBV7-2 and TRBJ2-7): GAGVSQSPSNKVTEKGKDVELRCDPISGHTALYWYRQSLGQGLEFLIYFQGNSAPDKSGLPSDRFSAERTGGSVSTLTIQRTQQEDSAVYLCASSFRGEQYFGPGTRLTVT.

In its sample, this clone was seen a few times. A read error may account for a junction end that differs from germline. The rearrangement joins TRBV5-3 to TRBJ2-7, with 10 bases aligning to TRBD2. TRBV5-3 is an ORF; its function is uncertain. CDR3 size: 15 residues. The CDR3 loop is CASSLSSGSRYEQYF. The CDR3, as DNA: TGTGCCAGCAGCTTGTCTAGCGGGAGTAGGTACGAGCAGTACTTC.

This chain joins TRBV18 and TRBJ2-3; possibly TRBD1 or TRBD2 for D (5 bases each). Trimming pared 3 bases from V and 10 bases from J, leaving 26 bases between. Germline values: CDR1 KGHSH, CDR2 LQKENI. The CDR3 sequence is 17 residues long. CDR3 in amino acids: CASSPQFRATKLGAQYF. For the CDR3, the DNA is TGTGCCAGCTCACCCCAGTTTCGGGCTACCAAGCTGGGGGCGCAGTATTTT.

This clone is labeled medium-sized (0.01 to 0.1%). The rearrangement links TRBV13 to TRBJ1-2; tentative D call: TRBD1 (6 bases). The CDR3 length is 14 residues. Per the germline V gene, CDR1 is PRHDT and CDR2 is FYEKMQ (reference sequence). V lost 0 bases to trimming and J lost 4 bases, with 9 bases between them. The CDR3 bases are TGTGCCAGCAGCTTAGGGACAGGTAGCTATGGCTACACCTTC. Amino acids: CASSLGTGSYGYTF.

In its sample, this clone is medium-sized (0.01 to 0.1%). The identical CDR3 is also encoded by other nucleotide sequences in the sample. The chain joins TRBV12-5 to TRBJ1-2, with 8 bases fitting TRBD1. Per germline, CDR1 LGHNT and CDR2 FRNRAP. Trimming at V came to 5 bases and at J to 5 bases, leaving 4 bases not matched to a gene. The CDR3 is made up of 13 amino acids. The CDR3 loop is CASGDRGNYGYTF. CDR3 in DNA: TGTGCTAGTGGTGACAGGGGCAATTATGGCTACACCTTC.

There are a few counts of this clone. DNA for the CDR3: TGTGCCAGCAGCTTCGGAGACAGATCCTATAACTATGGCTACACCTTC. It is translated as CASSFGDRSYNYGYTF. The rearrangement uses TRBV5-2 and TRBJ1-2; the D call of TRBD1 is as the table states it, not checked on the DNA. TRBV5-2 is termed a pseudogene. The CDR3 runs 16 residues.

This clone showed up just a few times. The rearrangement links TRBV6-1 to TRBJ1-2, with D hard to call. CDR1 and CDR2 from the germline V gene are MNHNS and SASEGT. This CDR3 spans 14 amino acids. With 5 bases removed from V and 4 bases from J, the gap between germline ends came to 14 bases. The CDR3 nucleotides read TGTGCCAGCAGTTTTTCAGTCAGGACCTATGGCTACACCTTC. Protein sequence: CASSFSVRTYGYTF.

Regarding this clone: An end of the junction differs from the germline gene, which may be a read error. The chain is built from TRBV9 and TRBJ2-3, with a weak D call TRBD2 (7 bases). The CDR3 runs to 15 residues. Germline CDR1 is SGDLS and CDR2 is YYNGEE. The CDR3 spells CARSVGGGLTDTQYF. The CDR3 nucleotides read TGTGCCCGCAGCGTGGGAGGGGGGCTTACAGATACGCAGTATTTT.

The chain recombines TRBV9 with TRBJ2-5, with a weak D call TRBD1 (6 bases). The CDR3 spans 18 residues. Germline assignment: CDR1 SGDLS and CDR2 YYNGEE. The germline V and J ends were trimmed by 0 bases and 0 bases, with 18 bases remaining between them. This CDR3 reads CASSVEGVGDSYQETQYF. In DNA form, the CDR3 reads TGTGCCAGCAGCGTAGAGGGGGTGGGAGACAGCTACCAAGAGACCCAGTACTTC.

This clone was recorded a few times. The gene calls are TRBV11-1 and TRBJ1-1; 8 bases are a match to TRBD1. Germline V CDR1 and CDR2: SGHAT, FQDESV (reference sequence). CDR3 length equals 14 residues. V gave up 2 bases and J gave up 6 bases; unmatched junction bases: 5. CDR3 in amino acids: CASSLLGQGSEAFF. DNA of the CDR3: TGTGCCAGCAGCTTATTAGGACAGGGCTCTGAAGCTTTCTTT.

J is TRBJ2-3 and V is TRBV9; no clear D gene. Germline-derived CDR1 and CDR2 are SGDLS and YYNGEE. The CDR3 consists of 12 residues. Trimming took off 4 bases at V and 4 bases at J, with 7 bases between the two ends. CDR3 DNA sequence: TGTGCCAGCAGCCCGAGCTCAGATACGCAGTATTTT. Translated, it gives CASSPSSDTQYF.

This clone has only a few counts. It may be a read error: a sequence one base away is much more abundant. This same CDR3 is encoded by further DNA sequences in the sample. V usage is TRBV9 and J usage is TRBJ2-7; TRBD2 might be the D (7 bases). The CDR3 spans 14 residues. Germline CDR1 SGDLS, CDR2 YYNGEE. CDR3 in amino acids: CASSVGGRAGEQYF. Written as DNA, the CDR3 is TGCGCCAGCAGCGTAGGGGGGAGGGCCGGTGAGCAGTACTTC.

Only a few counts were recorded for this clone. The chain joins TRBV19 to TRBJ2-7; D might be TRBD2 (6 bases). Germline V CDR1 and CDR2: LNHDA, SQIVND (reference sequence). Deletions cut 3 bases from V and 5 bases from J, with 17 bases between. The CDR3 runs to 15 residues. CDR3 nucleotide sequence: TGTGCCAGTAGTATCCTAGCGATTGAACCCCACGAGCAGTACTTC. Amino acid sequence: CASSILAIEPHEQYF.

By sample fraction, this clone is medium-sized. The CDR3 spells CASSHVTGREAFF. CDR3 DNA: TGTGCCAGCAGCCACGTGACAGGGAGGGAAGCTTTCTTT. The chain joins TRBV7-6 to TRBJ1-1, with 7 bases that match TRBD1. Germline assignment: CDR1 SGHVS and CDR2 FNYEAQ. The CDR3 is 13 amino acids. The ends lost 5 bases at V and 8 bases at J; junction bases unmatched: 8.

This clone was detected a few times. The chain carries TRBV10-2 and TRBJ1-1; 7 bases map to TRBD1. Trimming removed 2 bases from V and 5 bases from J; junction bases left unmatched: 8. The CDR3 runs to 15 residues. Germline V lookup: CDR1 WSHSY, CDR2 SAAADI. The CDR3 loop reads CASSEIPRGRTEAFF. CDR3 DNA sequence: TGCGCCAGCAGTGAGATTCCGAGGGGGCGGACTGAAGCTTTCTTT.

The V and J genes are TRBV27 and TRBJ2-1; D is possibly TRBD1 (7 bases). Between the trimmed V and J ends, which lost 6 bases and 3 bases, there was a span of 15 bases. Germline assignment: CDR1 MNHEY and CDR2 SMNVEV (reference sequence). This CDR3 is 15 amino acids long. CDR3 in DNA: TGTGCCAGCAGACGCGGGACAGTCAGCTACAATGAGCAGTTCTTC. As protein: CASRRGTVSYNEQFF.

This clone was recorded a few times. A read error is possible here, since a much larger clone lies one base away. At the DNA level, this CDR3 is encoded by other sequences in the same sample as well. This chain connects TRBV12-5 to TRBJ1-2, with TRBD1 identical over 9 bases. The trim removed 6 bases at V and 5 bases at J, leaving 4 bases unmatched. The CDR3 has 13 residues. Germline assignment: CDR1 LGHNT and CDR2 FRNRAP. Here the CDR3 DNA reads TGTGCTAGTGGGGACAGGGGCAATTATGGCTACACCTTC. It translates to CASGDRGNYGYTF.

This clone was detected a few times. The CDR3 loop reads CAWSIKEAGGLQETQYF. CDR3 nucleotides: TGTGCCTGGAGTATAAAGGAGGCGGGAGGACTCCAAGAGACCCAGTACTTC. The chain links TRBV30 to TRBJ2-5; 8 bases match TRBD2. With 2 bases clipped from V and 1 base from J, the junction kept 12 bases outside the gene matches. Germline V gives CDR1 GTSNPN, CDR2 SVGIG (reference sequence). The length of the CDR3 is 17 residues.

The table lists this clone with a few counts. This chain uses TRBV7-9 with TRBJ2-1; no clear D. V lost 5 bases, J lost 5 bases, and 7 bases lay in between. The CDR3 totals 12 residues. Looked up from germline, CDR1 is SEHNR and CDR2 is FQNEAQ (reference sequence). Written as DNA, the CDR3 is TGTGCCAGCAGCCCTGTCGACAATGAGCAGTTCTTC. Translating gives CASSPVDNEQFF.

This clone was picked up a small number of times. The V gene is TRBV7-9, the J gene TRBJ2-1; tentatively, D is TRBD1 (6 bases). Trimming pared 8 bases from V and 4 bases from J, leaving 9 bases between. Germline V gene lookup returns CDR1 SEHNR and CDR2 FQNEAQ (reference sequence). The CDR3 loop spans 12 amino acids. As DNA, the CDR3 is TGTGCCAGCCACAGGGAGTACAATGAGCAGTTCTTC. Translation: CASHREYNEQFF.

V usage is TRBV28 and J usage is TRBJ1-4; weak D call: TRBD1 (5 bases). Germline CDR1 reads MDHEN; CDR2 reads SYDVKM. Deletions cut 7 bases from V and 4 bases from J, with 13 bases between. This CDR3 contains 14 residues. CDR3 nucleotides: TGTGCCAGCATACTGGGGGGAAGTAATGAAAAACTGTTTTTT. Encoded protein: CASILGGSNEKLFF.